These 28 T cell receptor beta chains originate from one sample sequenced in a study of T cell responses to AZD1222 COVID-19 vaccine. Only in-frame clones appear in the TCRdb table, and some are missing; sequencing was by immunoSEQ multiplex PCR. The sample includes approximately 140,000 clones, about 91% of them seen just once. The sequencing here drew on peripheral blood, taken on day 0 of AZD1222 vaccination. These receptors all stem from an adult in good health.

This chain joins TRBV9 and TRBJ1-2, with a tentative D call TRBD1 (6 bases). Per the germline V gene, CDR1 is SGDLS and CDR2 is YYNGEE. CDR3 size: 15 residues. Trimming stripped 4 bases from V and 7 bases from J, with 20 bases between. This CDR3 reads CASSQTAGGWGGYTF. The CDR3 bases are TGTGCCAGCAGCCAAACCGCGGGGGGCTGGGGTGGCTACACCTTC.

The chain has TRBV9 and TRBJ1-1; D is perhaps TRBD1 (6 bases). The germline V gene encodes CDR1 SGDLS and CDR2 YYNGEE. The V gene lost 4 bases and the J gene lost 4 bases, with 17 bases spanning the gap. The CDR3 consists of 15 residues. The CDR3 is CASSSSTGASTEAFF. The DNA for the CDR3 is TGTGCCAGCAGCTCTAGCACGGGGGCGAGCACTGAAGCTTTCTTT.

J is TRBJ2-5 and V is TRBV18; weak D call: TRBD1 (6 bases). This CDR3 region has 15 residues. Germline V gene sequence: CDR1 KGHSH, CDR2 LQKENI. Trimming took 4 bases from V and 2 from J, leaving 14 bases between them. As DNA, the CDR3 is TGTGCCAGCTCACGAGTCTCGGACAGACAAGAGACCCAGTACTTC. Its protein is CASSRVSDRQETQYF. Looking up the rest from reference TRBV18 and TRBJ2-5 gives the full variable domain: NAGVMQNPRHLVRRRGQEARLRCSPMKGHSHVYWYRQLPEEGLKFMVYLQKENIIDESGMPKERFSAEFPKEGPSILRIQQVVRGDSAAYFCASSRVSDRQETQYFGPGTRLLVL.

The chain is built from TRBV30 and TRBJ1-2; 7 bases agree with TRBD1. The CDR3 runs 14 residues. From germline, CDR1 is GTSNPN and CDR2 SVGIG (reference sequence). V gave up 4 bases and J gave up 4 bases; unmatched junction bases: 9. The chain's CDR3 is CAWTIQGTSYGYTF. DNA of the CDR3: TGTGCCTGGACGATACAGGGGACATCCTATGGCTACACCTTC.

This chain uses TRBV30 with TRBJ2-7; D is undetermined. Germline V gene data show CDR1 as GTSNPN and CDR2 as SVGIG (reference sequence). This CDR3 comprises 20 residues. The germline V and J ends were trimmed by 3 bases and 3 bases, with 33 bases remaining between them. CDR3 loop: CAWRVNGRRLRQYRVYEQYF. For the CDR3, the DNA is TGTGCCTGGAGGGTCAATGGCAGGCGTCTACGGCAGTACCGGGTCTACGAGCAGTACTTC.

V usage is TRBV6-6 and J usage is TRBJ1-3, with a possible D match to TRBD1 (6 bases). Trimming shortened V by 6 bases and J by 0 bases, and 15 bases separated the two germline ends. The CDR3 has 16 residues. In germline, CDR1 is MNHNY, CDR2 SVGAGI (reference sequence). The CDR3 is CASSNRAVFSGNTIYF. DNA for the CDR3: TGTGCCAGCAGCAACAGGGCAGTGTTCTCTGGAAACACCATATATTTT.

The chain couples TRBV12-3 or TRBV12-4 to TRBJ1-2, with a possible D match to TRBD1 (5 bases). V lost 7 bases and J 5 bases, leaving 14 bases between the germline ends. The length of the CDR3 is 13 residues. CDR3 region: CASTLRQGYGYTF. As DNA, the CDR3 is TGTGCCAGCACCTTGAGGCAGGGATATGGCTACACCTTC.

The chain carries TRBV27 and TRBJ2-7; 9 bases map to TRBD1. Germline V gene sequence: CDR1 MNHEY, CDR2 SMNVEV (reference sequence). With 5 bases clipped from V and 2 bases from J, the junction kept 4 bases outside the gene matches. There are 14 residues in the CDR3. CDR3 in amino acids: CASSPQGATYEQYF. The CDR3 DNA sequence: TGTGCCAGCAGTCCACAGGGGGCTACCTACGAGCAGTACTTC.

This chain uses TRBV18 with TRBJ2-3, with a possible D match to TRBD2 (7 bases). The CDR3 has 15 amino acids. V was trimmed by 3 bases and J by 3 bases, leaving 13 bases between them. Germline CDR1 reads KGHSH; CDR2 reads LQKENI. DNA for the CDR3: TGTGCCAGCTCACCCGGGGGGCTGGTGACAGATACGCAGTATTTT. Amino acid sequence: CASSPGGLVTDTQYF.

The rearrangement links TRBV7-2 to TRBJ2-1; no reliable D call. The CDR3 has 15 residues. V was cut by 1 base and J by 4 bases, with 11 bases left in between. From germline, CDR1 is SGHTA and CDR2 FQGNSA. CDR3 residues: CASSLDWAPYNEQFF. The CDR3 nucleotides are TGTGCCAGCAGCTTAGACTGGGCCCCTTACAATGAGCAGTTCTTC.

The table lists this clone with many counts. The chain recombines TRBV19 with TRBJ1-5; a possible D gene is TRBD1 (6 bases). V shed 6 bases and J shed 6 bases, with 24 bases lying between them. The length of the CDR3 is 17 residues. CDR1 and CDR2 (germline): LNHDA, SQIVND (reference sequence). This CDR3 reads CASSFLIWGHPGQPQHF. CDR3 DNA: TGTGCCAGTAGCTTCCTCATCTGGGGACACCCGGGTCAGCCCCAGCATTTT.

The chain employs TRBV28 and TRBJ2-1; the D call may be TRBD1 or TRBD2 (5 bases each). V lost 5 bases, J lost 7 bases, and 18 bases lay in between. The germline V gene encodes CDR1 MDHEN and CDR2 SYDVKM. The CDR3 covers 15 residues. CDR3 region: CASSPAGTNWNEQFF. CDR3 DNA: TGTGCCAGCAGTCCCGCCGGGACGAACTGGAATGAGCAGTTCTTC. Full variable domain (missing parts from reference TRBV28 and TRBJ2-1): DVKVTQSSRYLVKRTGEKVFLECVQDMDHENMFWYRQDPGLGLRLIYFSYDVKMKEKGDIPEGYSVSREKKERFSLILESASTNQTSMYLCASSPAGTNWNEQFFGPGTRLTVL.

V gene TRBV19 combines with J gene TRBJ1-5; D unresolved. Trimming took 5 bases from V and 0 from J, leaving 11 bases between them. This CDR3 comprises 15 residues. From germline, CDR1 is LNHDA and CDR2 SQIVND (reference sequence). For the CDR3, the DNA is TGTGCCAGTAGTCCCGGAGCGAATAGCAATCAGCCCCAGCATTTT. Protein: CASSPGANSNQPQHF.

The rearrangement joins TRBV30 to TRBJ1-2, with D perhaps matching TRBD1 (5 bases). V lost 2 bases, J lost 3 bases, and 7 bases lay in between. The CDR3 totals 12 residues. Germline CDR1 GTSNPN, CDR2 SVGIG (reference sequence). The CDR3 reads CAWSRGDYGYTF. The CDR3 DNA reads TGTGCCTGGAGTCGAGGGGACTATGGCTACACCTTC.

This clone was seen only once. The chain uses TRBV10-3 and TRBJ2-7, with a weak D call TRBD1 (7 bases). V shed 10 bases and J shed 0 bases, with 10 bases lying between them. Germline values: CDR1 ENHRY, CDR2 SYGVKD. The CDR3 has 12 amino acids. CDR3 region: CASGTVSYEQYF. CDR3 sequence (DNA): TGTGCCAGCGGGACAGTCTCCTACGAGCAGTACTTC.

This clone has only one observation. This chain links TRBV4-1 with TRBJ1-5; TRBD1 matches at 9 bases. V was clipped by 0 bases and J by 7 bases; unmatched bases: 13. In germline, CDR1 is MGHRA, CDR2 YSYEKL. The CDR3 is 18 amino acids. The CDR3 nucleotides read TGCGCCAGCAGCCAAGAAGGTTCGGGACAGGGATCAAGGCAGCCCCAGCATTTT. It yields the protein CASSQEGSGQGSRQPQHF.

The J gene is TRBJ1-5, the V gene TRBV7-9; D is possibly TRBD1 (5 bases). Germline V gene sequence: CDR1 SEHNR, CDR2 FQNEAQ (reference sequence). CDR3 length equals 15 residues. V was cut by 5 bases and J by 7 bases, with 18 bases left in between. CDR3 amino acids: CASSTGRVSGQPQHF. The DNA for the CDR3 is TGTGCCAGCAGCACGGGACGGGTTTCGGGGCAGCCCCAGCATTTT. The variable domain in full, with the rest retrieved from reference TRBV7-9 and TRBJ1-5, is DTGVSQNPRHKITKRGQNVTFRCDPISEHNRLYWYRQTLGQGPEFLTYFQNEAQLEKSRLLSDRFSAERPKGSFSTLEIQRTEQGDSAMYLCASSTGRVSGQPQHFGDGTRLSIL.

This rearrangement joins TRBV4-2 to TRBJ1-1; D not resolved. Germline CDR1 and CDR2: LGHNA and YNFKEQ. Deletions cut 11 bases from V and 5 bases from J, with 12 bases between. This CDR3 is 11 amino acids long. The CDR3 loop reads CASSLETEAFF. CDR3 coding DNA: TGTGCCTCCAGTCTCGAGACTGAAGCTTTCTTT.

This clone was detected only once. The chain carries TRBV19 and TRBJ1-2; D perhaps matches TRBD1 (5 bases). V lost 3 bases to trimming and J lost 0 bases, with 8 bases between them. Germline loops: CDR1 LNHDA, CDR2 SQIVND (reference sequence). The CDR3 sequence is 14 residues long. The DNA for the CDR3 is TGTGCCAGTAGTATTTTGGGGGCTAACTATGGCTACACCTTC. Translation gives CASSILGANYGYTF.

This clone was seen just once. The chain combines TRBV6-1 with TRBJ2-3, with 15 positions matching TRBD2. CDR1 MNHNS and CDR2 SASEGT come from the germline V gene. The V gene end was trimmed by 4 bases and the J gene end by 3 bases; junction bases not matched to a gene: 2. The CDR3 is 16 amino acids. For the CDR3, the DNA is TGTGCCAGCAGTGGGACTAGCGGGGGGGCTACAGATACGCAGTATTTT. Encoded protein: CASSGTSGGATDTQYF.

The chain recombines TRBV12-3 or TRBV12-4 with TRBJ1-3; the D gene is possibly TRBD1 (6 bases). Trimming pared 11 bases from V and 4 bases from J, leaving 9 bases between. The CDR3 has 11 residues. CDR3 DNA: TGTGCCTGGGGGCGGGGAAACACCATATATTTT. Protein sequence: CAWGRGNTIYF.

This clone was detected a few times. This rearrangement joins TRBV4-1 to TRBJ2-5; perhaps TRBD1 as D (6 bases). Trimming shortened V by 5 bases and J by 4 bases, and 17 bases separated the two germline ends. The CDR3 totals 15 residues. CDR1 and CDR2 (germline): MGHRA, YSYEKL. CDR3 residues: CASSYEDSGRETQYF. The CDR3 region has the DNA TGCGCCAGCAGCTACGAGGACAGCGGTAGAGAGACCCAGTACTTC.

The CDR3, as DNA: TGTGCCAGCAGGATGGACAGGGGGCGGTTAGACAATGAGCAGTTCTTC. Its protein product is CASRMDRGRLDNEQFF. The chain has TRBV27 and TRBJ2-1; TRBD1 matches at 11 bases. CDR3 length: 16 residues. Trimming removed 6 bases from V and 5 bases from J; junction bases left unmatched: 9. Germline V gene data show CDR1 as MNHEY and CDR2 as SMNVEV (reference sequence).

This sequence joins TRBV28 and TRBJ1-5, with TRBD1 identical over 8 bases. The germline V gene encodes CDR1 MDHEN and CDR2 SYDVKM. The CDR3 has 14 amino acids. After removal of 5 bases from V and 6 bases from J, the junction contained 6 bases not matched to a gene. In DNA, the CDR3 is TGTGCCAGCAGTACTCCGGGACAGGTTCAGCCCCAGCATTTT. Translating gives CASSTPGQVQPQHF.

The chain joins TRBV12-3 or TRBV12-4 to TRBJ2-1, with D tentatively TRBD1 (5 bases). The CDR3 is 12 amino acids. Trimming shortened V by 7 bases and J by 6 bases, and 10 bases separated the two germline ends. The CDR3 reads CASKDTRNEQFF. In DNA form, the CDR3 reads TGTGCCAGCAAGGACACGCGCAATGAGCAGTTCTTC.

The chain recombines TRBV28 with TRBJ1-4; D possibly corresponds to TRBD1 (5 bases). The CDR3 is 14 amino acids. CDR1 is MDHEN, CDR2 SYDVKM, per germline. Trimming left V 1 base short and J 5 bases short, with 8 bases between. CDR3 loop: CASSLSGSNEKLFF. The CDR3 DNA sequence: TGTGCCAGCAGTTTATCAGGGAGCAATGAAAAACTGTTTTTT.

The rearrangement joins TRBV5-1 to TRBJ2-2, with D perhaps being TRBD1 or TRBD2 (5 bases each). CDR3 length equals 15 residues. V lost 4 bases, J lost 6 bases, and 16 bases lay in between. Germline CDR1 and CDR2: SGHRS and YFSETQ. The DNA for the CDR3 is TGCGCCAGCAGCCAAACCGGGACGTGGTCCGGGGAGCTGTTTTTT. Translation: CASSQTGTWSGELFF.

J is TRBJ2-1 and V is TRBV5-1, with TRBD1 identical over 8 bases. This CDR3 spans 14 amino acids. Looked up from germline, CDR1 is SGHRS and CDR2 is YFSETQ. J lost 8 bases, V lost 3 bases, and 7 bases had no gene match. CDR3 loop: CASSWTGSYDEQFF. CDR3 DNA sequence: TGCGCCAGCAGCTGGACAGGGTCGTACGATGAGCAGTTCTTC.